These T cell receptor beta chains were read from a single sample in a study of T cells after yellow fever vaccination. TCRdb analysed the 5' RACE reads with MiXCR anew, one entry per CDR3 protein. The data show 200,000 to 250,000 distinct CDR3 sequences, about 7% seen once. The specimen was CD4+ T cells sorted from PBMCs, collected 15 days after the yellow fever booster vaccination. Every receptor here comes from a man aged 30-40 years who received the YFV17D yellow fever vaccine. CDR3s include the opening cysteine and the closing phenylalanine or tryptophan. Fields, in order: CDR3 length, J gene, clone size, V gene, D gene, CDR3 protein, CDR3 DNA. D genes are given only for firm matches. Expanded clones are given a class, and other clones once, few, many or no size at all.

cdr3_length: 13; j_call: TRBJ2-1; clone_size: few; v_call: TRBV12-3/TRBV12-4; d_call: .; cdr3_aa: CASATSSRNEQFF; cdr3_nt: TGTGCCAGCGCCACCTCAAGCAGGAATGAGCAGTTCTTC
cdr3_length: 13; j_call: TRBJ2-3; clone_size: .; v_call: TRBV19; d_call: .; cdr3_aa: CASSLPPAYTQYF; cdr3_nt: TGTGCCAGTAGTCTCCCGCCTGCGTATACGCAGTATTTT
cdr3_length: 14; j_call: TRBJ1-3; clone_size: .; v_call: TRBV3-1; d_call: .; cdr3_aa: CASSRPDGGNTIYF; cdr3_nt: TGTGCCAGCAGCCGTCCGGACGGTGGAAACACCATATATTTT
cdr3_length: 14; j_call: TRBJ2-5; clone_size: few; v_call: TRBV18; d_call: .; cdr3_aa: CASSPGQIQETQYF; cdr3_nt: TGTGCCAGCTCACCCGGGCAAATCCAAGAGACCCAGTACTTC
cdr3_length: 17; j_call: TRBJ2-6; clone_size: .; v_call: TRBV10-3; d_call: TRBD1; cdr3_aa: CAISRDRSPFGANVLTF; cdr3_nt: TGTGCCATCAGCCGGGACAGGTCCCCCTTTGGGGCCAACGTCCTGACTTTC
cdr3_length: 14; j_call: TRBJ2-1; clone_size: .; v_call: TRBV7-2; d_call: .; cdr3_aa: CASSLGAAYNEQFF; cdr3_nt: TGTGCCAGCAGCTTGGGGGCGGCCTACAATGAGCAGTTCTTC
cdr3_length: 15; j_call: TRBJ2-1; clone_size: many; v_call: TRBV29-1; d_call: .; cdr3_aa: CSAPRTATSYNEQFF; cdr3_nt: TGCAGCGCCCCGAGGACAGCAACTTCCTACAATGAGCAGTTCTTC
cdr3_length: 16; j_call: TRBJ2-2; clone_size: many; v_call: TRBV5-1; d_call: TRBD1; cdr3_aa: CASSFAGGAGTGELFF; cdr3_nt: TGCGCCAGCAGCTTTGCAGGGGGCGCGGGCACCGGGGAGCTGTTTTTT
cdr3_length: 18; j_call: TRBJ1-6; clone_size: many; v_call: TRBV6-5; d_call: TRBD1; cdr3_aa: CASGSKGAGTGANSPLHF; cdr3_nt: TGTGCCAGCGGCTCAAAGGGGGCTGGGACAGGGGCTAATTCACCCCTCCACTTT
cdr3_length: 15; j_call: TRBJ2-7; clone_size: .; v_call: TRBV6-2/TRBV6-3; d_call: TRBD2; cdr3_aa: CASSTRGGTIYEQYF; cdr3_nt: TGTGCCAGCAGTACCCGGGGAGGGACCATCTACGAGCAGTACTTC
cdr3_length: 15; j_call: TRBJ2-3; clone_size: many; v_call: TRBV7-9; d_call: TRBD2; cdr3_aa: CASSSGTSVTDTQYF; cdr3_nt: TGTGCCAGCAGCTCGGGGACTAGCGTCACAGATACGCAGTATTTT
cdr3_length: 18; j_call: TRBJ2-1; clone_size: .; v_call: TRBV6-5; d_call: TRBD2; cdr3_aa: CASSYSGLAGGGILEQFF; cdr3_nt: TGTGCCAGCAGTTACTCGGGGCTAGCGGGAGGAGGGATCCTTGAGCAGTTCTTC
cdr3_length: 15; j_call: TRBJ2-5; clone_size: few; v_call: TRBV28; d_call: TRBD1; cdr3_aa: CASSRPTGLGETQYF; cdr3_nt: TGTGCCAGCAGTCGACCGACAGGGTTGGGGGAGACCCAGTACTTC
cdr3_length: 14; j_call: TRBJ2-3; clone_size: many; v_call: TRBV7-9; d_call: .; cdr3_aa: CASSPRRRTDTQYF; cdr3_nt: TGTGCCAGCAGCCCCAGGAGGCGCACAGATACGCAGTATTTT
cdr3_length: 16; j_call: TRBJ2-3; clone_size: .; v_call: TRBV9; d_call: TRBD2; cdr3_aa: CASSVRTSGRADTQYF; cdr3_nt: TGTGCCAGCAGCGTACGGACTAGCGGGAGGGCAGATACGCAGTATTTT
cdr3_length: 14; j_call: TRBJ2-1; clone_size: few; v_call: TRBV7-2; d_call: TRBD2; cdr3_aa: CASSLGLVGNEQFF; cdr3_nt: TGTGCCAGCAGCCTGGGACTAGTGGGGAATGAGCAGTTCTTC
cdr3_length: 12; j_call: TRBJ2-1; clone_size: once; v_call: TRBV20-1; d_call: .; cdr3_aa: CRVSTLGNEQFF; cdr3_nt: TGCAGGGTTAGCACGTTGGGCAATGAGCAGTTCTTC
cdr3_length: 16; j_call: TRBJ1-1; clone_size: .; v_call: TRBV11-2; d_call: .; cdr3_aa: CASSWSTWEGNTEAFF; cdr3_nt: TGTGCCAGCAGCTGGTCGACATGGGAGGGAAACACTGAAGCTTTCTTT
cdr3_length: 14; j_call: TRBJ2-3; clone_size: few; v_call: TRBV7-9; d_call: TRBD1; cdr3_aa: CASSGDRVPDTQYF; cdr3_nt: TGTGCCAGCAGCGGGGACAGGGTACCAGATACGCAGTATTTT
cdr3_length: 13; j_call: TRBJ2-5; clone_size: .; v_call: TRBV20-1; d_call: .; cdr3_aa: CSATPTRQETQYF; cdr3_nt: TGCAGTGCTACCCCGACCAGACAAGAGACCCAGTACTTC
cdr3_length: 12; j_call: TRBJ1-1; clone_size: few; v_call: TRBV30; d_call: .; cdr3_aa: CAWKRLNTEAFF; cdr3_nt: TGTGCCTGGAAAAGACTGAACACTGAAGCTTTCTTT
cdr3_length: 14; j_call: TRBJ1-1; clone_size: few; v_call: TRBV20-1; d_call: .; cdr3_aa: CSARGGAVNTEAFF; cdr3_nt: TGCAGTGCTAGGGGGGGCGCGGTGAACACTGAAGCTTTCTTT
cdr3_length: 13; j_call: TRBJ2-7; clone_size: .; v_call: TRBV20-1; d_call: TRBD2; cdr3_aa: CSARGGTSGEQYF; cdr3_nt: TGCAGTGCTAGGGGGGGGACTAGCGGCGAGCAGTACTTC
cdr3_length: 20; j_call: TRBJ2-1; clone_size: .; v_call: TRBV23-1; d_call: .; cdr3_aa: CASSQSLSGLIGLGYNEQFF; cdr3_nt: TGCGCCAGCAGTCAATCGCTATCCGGCCTGATCGGGTTAGGCTACAATGAGCAGTTCTTC
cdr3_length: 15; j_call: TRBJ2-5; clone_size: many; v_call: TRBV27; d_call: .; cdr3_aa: CASSSPDRLGKTQYF; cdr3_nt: TGTGCCAGCAGTTCTCCGGACAGATTAGGGAAGACCCAGTACTTC
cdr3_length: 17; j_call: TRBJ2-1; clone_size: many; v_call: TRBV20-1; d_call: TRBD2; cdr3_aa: CSASTRGTSGVFDEQFF; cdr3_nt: TGCAGTGCTAGCACTCGGGGGACTAGCGGGGTCTTTGATGAGCAGTTCTTC
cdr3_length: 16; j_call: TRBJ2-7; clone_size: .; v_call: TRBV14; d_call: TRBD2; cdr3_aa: CASSQGLLAGVSEQYF; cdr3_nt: TGTGCCAGCAGCCAAGGCCTTCTAGCGGGAGTTAGCGAGCAGTACTTC
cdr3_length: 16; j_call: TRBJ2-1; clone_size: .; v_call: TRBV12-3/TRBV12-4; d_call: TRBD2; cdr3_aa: CASSLDLAGAYNEQFF; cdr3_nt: TGTGCCAGCAGTTTAGATCTAGCGGGAGCCTACAATGAGCAGTTCTTC
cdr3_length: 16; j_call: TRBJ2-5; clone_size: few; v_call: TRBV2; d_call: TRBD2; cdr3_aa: CASSDGTSREWETQYF; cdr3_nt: TGTGCCAGCAGTGACGGGACTAGCAGGGAGTGGGAGACCCAGTACTTC
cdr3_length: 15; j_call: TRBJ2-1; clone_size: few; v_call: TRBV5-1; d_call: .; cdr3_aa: CASSLISGGNNEQFF; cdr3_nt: TGCGCCAGCAGCTTGATATCCGGCGGGAACAATGAGCAGTTCTTC
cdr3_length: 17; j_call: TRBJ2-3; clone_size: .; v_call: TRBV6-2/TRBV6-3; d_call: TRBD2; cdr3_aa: CASSKQTSGFRTDTQYF; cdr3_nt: TGTGCCAGCAGTAAACAGACTAGCGGGTTCCGCACAGATACGCAGTATTTT
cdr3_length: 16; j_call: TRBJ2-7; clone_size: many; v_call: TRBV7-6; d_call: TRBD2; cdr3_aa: CASSLFAGGLSYEQYF; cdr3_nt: TGTGCCAGCAGCTTATTTGCGGGAGGTCTCTCCTACGAGCAGTACTTC
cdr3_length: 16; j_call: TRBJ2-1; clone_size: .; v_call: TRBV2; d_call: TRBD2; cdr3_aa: CASKSPGGGTYNEQFF; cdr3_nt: TGTGCCAGCAAATCTCCGGGAGGGGGAACCTACAATGAGCAGTTCTTC
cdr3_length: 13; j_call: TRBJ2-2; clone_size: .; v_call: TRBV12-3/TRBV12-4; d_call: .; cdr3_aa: CASSPLARGELFF; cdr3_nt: TGTGCCAGCAGTCCCCTAGCTAGAGGGGAGCTGTTTTTT
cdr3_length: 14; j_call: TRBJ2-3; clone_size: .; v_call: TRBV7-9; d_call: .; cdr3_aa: CASSLGFSSDTQYF; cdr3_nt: TGTGCCAGCAGCTTAGGTTTTAGTAGTGATACGCAGTATTTT
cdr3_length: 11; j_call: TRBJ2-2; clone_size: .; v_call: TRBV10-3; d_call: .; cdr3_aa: CAIGTAGELFF; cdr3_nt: TGTGCCATCGGGACGGCCGGGGAGCTGTTTTTT
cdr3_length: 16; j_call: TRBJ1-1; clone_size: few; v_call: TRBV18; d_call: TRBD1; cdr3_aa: CASSPGTAQFTTEAFF; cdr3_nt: TGTGCCAGCTCACCAGGGACAGCACAGTTCACCACTGAAGCTTTCTTT
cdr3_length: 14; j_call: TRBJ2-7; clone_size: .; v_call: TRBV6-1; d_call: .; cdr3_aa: CASRIRDRPYEQYF; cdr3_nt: TGTGCCAGCAGAATCCGGGACCGCCCTTACGAGCAGTACTTC
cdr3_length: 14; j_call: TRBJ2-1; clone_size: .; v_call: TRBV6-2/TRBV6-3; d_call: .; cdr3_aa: CASSSRQRWDEQFF; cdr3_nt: TGTGCCAGCAGTTCCCGTCAACGATGGGATGAGCAGTTCTTC
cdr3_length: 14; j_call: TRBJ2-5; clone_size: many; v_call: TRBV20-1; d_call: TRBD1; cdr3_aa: CSASNDRVEETQYF; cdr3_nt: TGCAGTGCTAGTAATGACAGGGTCGAAGAGACCCAGTACTTC
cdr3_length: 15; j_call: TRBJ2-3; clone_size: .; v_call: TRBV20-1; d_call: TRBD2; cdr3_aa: CSASRAAGGGDTQYF; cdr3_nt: TGCAGTGCTAGCCGGGCAGCGGGAGGAGGGGATACGCAGTATTTT
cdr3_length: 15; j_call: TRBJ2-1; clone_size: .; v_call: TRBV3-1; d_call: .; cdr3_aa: CASSQNRLNHNEQFF; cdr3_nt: TGTGCCAGCAGCCAAAACAGGTTAAATCACAATGAGCAGTTCTTC
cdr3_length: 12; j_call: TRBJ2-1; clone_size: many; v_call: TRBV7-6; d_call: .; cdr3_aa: CASGRTTSEQFF; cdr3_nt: TGTGCTTCAGGGAGGACGACGAGTGAGCAGTTCTTC
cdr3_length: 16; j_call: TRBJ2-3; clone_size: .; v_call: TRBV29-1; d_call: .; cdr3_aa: CSAQLLGGRSTDTQYF; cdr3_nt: TGCAGCGCCCAATTGCTGGGGGGACGGAGCACAGATACGCAGTATTTT
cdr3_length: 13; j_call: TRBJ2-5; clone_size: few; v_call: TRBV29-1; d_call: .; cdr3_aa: CSVDRGGLETQYF; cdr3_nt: TGCAGCGTTGACAGGGGGGGGTTGGAGACCCAGTACTTC
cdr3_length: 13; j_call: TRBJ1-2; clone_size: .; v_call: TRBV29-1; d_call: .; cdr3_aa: CSVGGGEGYGYTF; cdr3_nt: TGCAGCGTTGGAGGGGGGGAGGGCTATGGCTACACCTTC
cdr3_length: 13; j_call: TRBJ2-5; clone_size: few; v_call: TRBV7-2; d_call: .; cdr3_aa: CASSLAETATQYF; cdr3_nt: TGTGCCAGCAGCTTAGCCGAGACCGCGACCCAGTACTTC
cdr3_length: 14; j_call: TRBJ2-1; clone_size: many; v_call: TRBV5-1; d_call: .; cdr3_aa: CASSLGESYNEQFF; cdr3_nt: TGCGCCAGCAGCTTGGGGGAATCCTACAATGAGCAGTTCTTC
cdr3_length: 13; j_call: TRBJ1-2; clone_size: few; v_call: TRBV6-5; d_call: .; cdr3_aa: CASSYSKRYGYTF; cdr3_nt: TGTGCCAGCAGTTATAGTAAGCGGTATGGCTACACCTTC